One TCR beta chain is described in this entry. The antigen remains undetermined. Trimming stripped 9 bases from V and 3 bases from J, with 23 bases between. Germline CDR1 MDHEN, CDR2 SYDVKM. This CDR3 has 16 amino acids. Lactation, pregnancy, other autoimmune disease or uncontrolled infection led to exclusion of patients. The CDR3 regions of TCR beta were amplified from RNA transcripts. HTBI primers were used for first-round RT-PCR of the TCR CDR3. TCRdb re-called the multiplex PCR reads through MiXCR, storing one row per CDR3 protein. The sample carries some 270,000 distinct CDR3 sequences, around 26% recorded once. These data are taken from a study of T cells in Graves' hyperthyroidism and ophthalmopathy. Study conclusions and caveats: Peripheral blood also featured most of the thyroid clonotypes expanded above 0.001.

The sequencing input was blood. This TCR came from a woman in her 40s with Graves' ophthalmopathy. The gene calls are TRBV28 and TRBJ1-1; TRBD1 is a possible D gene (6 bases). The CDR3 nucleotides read TGTGCCAGACCAGAGTTGGGGGGGGGCGCGGACACTGAAGCTTTCTTT. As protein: CARPELGGGADTEAFF. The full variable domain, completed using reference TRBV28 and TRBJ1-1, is DVKVTQSSRYLVKRTGEKVFLECVQDMDHENMFWYRQDPGLGLRLIYFSYDVKMKEKGDIPEGYSVSREKKERFSLILESASTNQTSMYLCARPELGGGADTEAFFGQGTRLTVV.